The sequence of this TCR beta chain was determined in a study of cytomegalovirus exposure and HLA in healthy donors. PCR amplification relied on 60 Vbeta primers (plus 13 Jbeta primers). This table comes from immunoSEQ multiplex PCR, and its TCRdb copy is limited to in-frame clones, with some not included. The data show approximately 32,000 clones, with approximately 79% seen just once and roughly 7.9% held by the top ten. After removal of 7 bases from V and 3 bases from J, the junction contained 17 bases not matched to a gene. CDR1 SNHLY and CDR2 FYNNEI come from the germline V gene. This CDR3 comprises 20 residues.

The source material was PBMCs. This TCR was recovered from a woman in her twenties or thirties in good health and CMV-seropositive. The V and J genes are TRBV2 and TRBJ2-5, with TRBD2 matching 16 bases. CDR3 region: CASISGTSGRARGGKETQYF. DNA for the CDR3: TGTGCCAGCATCTCCGGGACTAGCGGGAGGGCCCGGGGGGGGAAAGAGACCCAGTACTTC.